These 25 T cell receptor beta chains came from one sample sequenced in a study of T cells in women clearing cervical HPV infection. The method was immunoSEQ multiplex PCR; TCRdb's version includes in-frame clones alone and lacks a portion of them. The clone table shows roughly 38,000 clones, with the ten largest holding approximately 6.4%. Sequencing was carried out using blood buffy coat. The receptor source for this set is a woman aged 18 to 75 with a cervical HPV16 infection that either progressed to CIN3+ or cleared (not recorded which).

A remark on this clone: The read comes to an end 3 residues before the CDR3 does, leaving the germline J gene to fill in the end. The rearrangement joins TRBV20-1 to TRBJ2-4; 9 bases agree with TRBD1. This CDR3 region has 17 residues. The V and J ends lost 3 bases and 4 bases, in that order; junction bases with no gene match: 13. Germline V gene sequence: CDR1 DFQATT, CDR2 SNEGSKA (reference sequence). The CDR3 sequence is CSASPGTGNWGKNIQYF. CDR3 bases read: TGCAGTGCTAGTCCCGGGACAGGGAACTGGGGGAAAAACATT.

Considering frequency, this clone is medium-sized. The read terminates 3 residues before the CDR3 end, so the remaining end is supplied by the germline J gene. This sequence joins TRBV12-3 or TRBV12-4 and TRBJ2-1, with 8 bases lining up with TRBD2. V was pared by 9 bases and J by 2 bases, with 9 bases of the junction left unmatched. This CDR3 is 15 amino acids long. The sequenced part of the CDR3 DNA is TGTGCCAGTGCACAAACGGGGGGGGCCTACAATGAG. Residues: CASAQTGGAYNE. The complete CDR3 sequence is CASAQTGGAYNEQFF.

For this clone: The missing CDR3 end, 3 residues past where the read stops, is filled in from the germline J gene. This same CDR3 is encoded by further DNA sequences in the sample. The V and J genes are TRBV2 and TRBJ1-3; 7 bases match TRBD1. The CDR3 spans 16 residues. With V trimmed by 3 bases and J by 0 bases, 5 bases remained unmatched. Germline V gene data show CDR1 as SNHLY and CDR2 as FYNNEI. The CDR3 sequence: CASSDRGTDSGNTIYF. The part of the CDR3 DNA that was read is TGTGCCAGCAGTGACAGAGGGACAGACTCTGGAAACACC.

Comments on this clone: The read comes to an end 3 residues before the CDR3 does, leaving the germline J gene to fill in the end. This rearrangement joins TRBV20-1 to TRBJ2-4; D unclear. Germline V CDR1 and CDR2: DFQATT, SNEGSKA (reference sequence). The CDR3 contains 13 residues. Trimming stripped 7 bases from V and 1 base from J, with 11 bases between. The CDR3 loop reads CSVILPAKNIQYF. The CDR3 DNA, read in part, is TGCAGTGTAATCCTTCCGGCCAAAAACATT.

On this clone: The sequenced fragment ends 3 residues before the CDR3 boundary, so the rest is inferred from the germline J gene. The chain recombines TRBV11-2 with TRBJ1-4; TRBD1 might be the D (6 bases). V was trimmed by 3 bases and J by 6 bases, leaving 11 bases between them. The CDR3 has 14 residues. From germline, CDR1 is SGHAT and CDR2 FQNNGV. The CDR3 spells CASSFNQGHEKLFF. CDR3 bases read: TGTGCCAGCAGCTTCAACCAGGGGCATGAAAAA.

Regarding this clone: The read halts 3 residues ahead of the CDR3 end, with the missing end drawn from the germline J gene. The gene calls are TRBV6-9 and TRBJ2-2; 7 positions agree with TRBD1. V shed 6 bases and J 0 bases; nucleotides not matched to a gene: 4. The CDR3 spans 15 residues. Germline CDR1 and CDR2: MNHGY and SVAAGI. The sequenced CDR3 bases are TGTGCCAGCAGACAGGGGAATACGAACACCGGGGAG. Its protein product is CASRQGNTNTGE. The entire CDR3 protein reads CASRQGNTNTGELFF.

The CDR3 bases that were read are TGTGCCAGCAGCTTGTCGGGGGGTGGCAATGAG. Translating it yields CASSLSGGGNE. The whole CDR3 region reads CASSLSGGGNEQFF. The chain couples TRBV7-3 to TRBJ2-1, with TRBD2 matching over 7 bases. The CDR3 extends 3 residues past the end of the read, so its final part is completed from the germline J gene. Looked up from germline, CDR1 is SGHTA and CDR2 is FQGTGA. J was trimmed by 6 bases and V by 3 bases; bases with no gene match: 5. The CDR3 is made up of 14 amino acids.

Notes on this clone: The DNA ends 3 residues before the CDR3 does, and the rest of the CDR3 is filled in from the germline J gene. The chain combines TRBV28 with TRBJ1-1; 9 bases match TRBD1. The J segment lost 2 bases and the V segment lost 5 bases, leaving 6 bases of the junction unmatched. Germline loops: CDR1 MDHEN, CDR2 SYDVKM. This CDR3 contains 15 residues. Partial CDR3 DNA: TGTGCCAGCAGTACAGGGGGCGCGGGCAACACTGAA. Translation gives CASSTGGAGNTE. The CDR3 as a whole reads CASSTGGAGNTEAFF.

A word on this clone: The read falls 3 residues short of the CDR3 end, and the missing part is taken from the germline J gene. The rearrangement uses TRBV5-1 and TRBJ2-2; 8 nucleotides match TRBD2. CDR1 and CDR2 from the germline V gene are SGHRS and YFSETQ. This CDR3 is 16 amino acids long. Unmatched junction bases numbered 11, after V lost 4 bases and J lost 6 bases. The sequenced part of the CDR3 DNA is TGCGCCAGCAGCATGGGGGGGACTAGATCCCCCGGGGAG. Its translation is CASSMGGTRSPGE. The whole CDR3 sequence reads CASSMGGTRSPGELFF.

The CDR3 bases that were read are TGCAGTGCTTCTCCTACTAGCGGCACCAATGAG. Its translation: CSASPTSGTNE. The entire CDR3 reads CSASPTSGTNEQFF. This chain connects TRBV20-1 to TRBJ2-1; 8 nucleotides line up with TRBD2. The sequence runs out 3 residues before the end of the CDR3; the remainder is reconstructed from the germline J gene. CDR1 is DFQATT, CDR2 SNEGSKA, per germline (reference sequence). This CDR3 comprises 14 residues. Germline trimming cut 5 bases from V and 6 bases from J; bases unmatched to any gene: 9.

Worth noting for this clone: The read gets to within 3 residues of the CDR3 end, and the germline J gene fills in the rest. The rearrangement joins TRBV5-1 to TRBJ2-2; TRBD2 matches at 12 bases. The CDR3 extends over 15 amino acids. Germline V gene data show CDR1 as SGHRS and CDR2 as YFSETQ. The trim removed 6 bases at V and 6 bases at J, leaving 6 bases unmatched. The covered CDR3 bases are TGCGCCAGCACTAGCGGGAGGGCCGGGGCCGGGGAG. Amino acid sequence: CASTSGRAGAGE. The entire CDR3 sequence reads CASTSGRAGAGELFF.

Comment on this clone: The read stops 3 residues short of the end of the CDR3; the missing end is completed from the germline J gene. The genes are TRBV10-1 and TRBJ1-3; D possibly corresponds to TRBD1 (5 bases). Per germline, CDR1 WNHNN and CDR2 SYGVQD (reference sequence). Trimming stripped 7 bases from V and 4 bases from J, with 17 bases between. CDR3 length equals 15 residues. The sequenced CDR3 bases are TGCGCCAGCATTGCTGGGGGGTTAAAGGGAAACACC. It is translated as CASIAGGLKGNT. The whole CDR3 sequence is CASIAGGLKGNTIYF.

A note on this clone: The CDR3 end is not reached by the read, which stops 3 residues before it; the germline J gene fills it in. The chain carries TRBV15 and TRBJ2-7, with 12 bases lining up with TRBD2. CDR3 length equals 15 residues. J was trimmed by 3 bases and V by 5 bases; bases with no gene match: 5. CDR1 is LNHNV and CDR2 is YYDKDF in the germline V gene (reference sequence). The CDR3 is CATSGGLAGSYEQYF. CDR3 bases read: TGTGCCACCAGCGGAGGACTAGCGGGAAGCTACGAG.

In the case of this clone: Read coverage stops 3 residues before the CDR3 terminus; the germline J gene supplies the remainder. The V gene is TRBV20-1, the J gene TRBJ2-5; 7 bases map to TRBD2. CDR3 length: 15 amino acids. The germline gives CDR1 DFQATT, CDR2 SNEGSKA (reference sequence). V shed 0 bases and J 2 bases; nucleotides not matched to a gene: 6. CDR3 region: CSARDPGGYQETQYF. CDR3 DNA, as far as it was read: TGCAGTGCTAGAGATCCGGGGGGATATCAAGAGACC.

About this clone itself: The read is 3 residues too short to cover the CDR3 end, so that end is filled in from the germline J gene. The rearrangement joins TRBV20-1 to TRBJ1-2, with 7 nucleotides matching TRBD1. CDR1 is DFQATT and CDR2 is SNEGSKA in the germline V gene (reference sequence). The CDR3 is made up of 14 amino acids. With 1 base clipped from V and 2 bases from J, the junction kept 4 bases outside the gene matches. CDR3 bases read: TGCAGTGCTAGAGTCGGGACAGAGAACTATGGC. Its protein product is CSARVGTENYG. The whole CDR3 is CSARVGTENYGYTF.

Note on this clone: The CDR3 goes on 3 residues after the read ends, and that part is filled in from the germline J gene. The genes are TRBV7-3 and TRBJ1-2; D might be TRBD1 (6 bases). Germline V gives CDR1 SGHTA, CDR2 FQGTGA. The CDR3 extends over 16 amino acids. The CDR3 reads CASSNYNQGRLEGYTF. The covered CDR3 bases are TGTGCCAGCAGCAACTACAACCAGGGGCGCCTGGAGGGC.

CDR3 DNA (partial): TGTGCCAGCACTGAAAGGGGCACCTCCTACGAG. Amino acids: CASTERGTSYE. From start to end, the CDR3 is CASTERGTSYEQYF. The genes are TRBV5-4 and TRBJ2-7, with TRBD1 as a possible D gene (5 bases). The CDR3 extends 3 residues past the end of the read, so its final part is completed from the germline J gene. This CDR3 region has 14 residues. Trimming shortened V by 6 bases and J by 0 bases, and 13 bases separated the two germline ends. Germline V gene lookup returns CDR1 SGHNT and CDR2 YYREEE (reference sequence).

On this clone itself: The CDR3 extends 3 residues past the end of the read, so its final part is completed from the germline J gene. The rearrangement links TRBV2 to TRBJ1-1, with a weak D call TRBD1 (6 bases). The CDR3 spans 15 residues. CDR1 SNHLY and CDR2 FYNNEI come from the germline V gene. This CDR3 is CASSSTPIQGRGAFF. The part of the CDR3 DNA that was read is TGTGCCAGCAGTAGTACCCCCATACAGGGACGAGGG.

Points on this clone: The read finishes 3 residues shy of the CDR3 end, and the germline J gene is used to complete it. This chain uses TRBV14 with TRBJ1-6; D unclear. The V and J ends lost 2 bases and 12 bases respectively, with 20 bases between them. The CDR3 is made up of 16 amino acids. Germline-derived CDR1 and CDR2 are SGHDN and FVKESK. CDR3 sequence: CASSQSRGLVFGPLHF. The CDR3 bases that were read are TGTGCCAGCAGCCAATCGAGAGGGTTGGTTTTTGGACCC.

About this clone itself: The read is 3 residues too short to cover the CDR3 end, so that end is filled in from the germline J gene. The chain joins TRBV5-1 to TRBJ2-7, with D possibly TRBD2 on 6 matching bases. This CDR3 contains 13 residues. From germline, CDR1 is SGHRS and CDR2 YFSETQ. Between the trimmed V and J ends, which lost 4 bases and 4 bases, there was a span of 12 bases. CDR3 loop: CASSPDGGYEQYF. CDR3 DNA (partial): TGCGCCAGCAGCCCCGACGGGGGTTACGAG.

About this clone itself: The read ends 3 residues shy of where the CDR3 ends; the end is completed using the germline J gene. The chain recombines TRBV18 with TRBJ2-5; 7 bases match TRBD2. CDR1 is KGHSH and CDR2 is LQKENI in the germline V gene. The CDR3 length is 13 residues. V lost 5 bases to trimming and J lost 4 bases; unmatched junction nucleotides: 4. This CDR3 is CASSGGSGETQYF. The DNA read from the CDR3 is TGTGCCAGCTCAGGCGGGAGTGGAGAGACC.

On this clone itself: The DNA ends 3 residues before the CDR3 does, and the rest of the CDR3 is filled in from the germline J gene. V is TRBV7-2 and J is TRBJ1-4, with 11 bases fitting TRBD1. The germline gives CDR1 SGHTA, CDR2 FQGNSA. The CDR3 consists of 15 residues. Trimming cost V 6 bases and J 7 bases; bases outside gene matches: 7. The CDR3 DNA, read in part, is TGTGCCAGCAGTGGAGTTGGGACAGGGGGTGAAAAA. Protein product: CASSGVGTGGEK. The whole CDR3 protein reads CASSGVGTGGEKLFF.

About this clone itself: From the germline J gene comes the end of the CDR3, since the read stops 3 residues before it. This chain joins TRBV7-6 and TRBJ2-2; D call uncertain. V gave up 2 bases and J gave up 6 bases, with 19 bases separating them. Germline CDR1 and CDR2: SGHVS and FNYEAQ. This CDR3 is 17 amino acids long. CDR3 bases read: TGTGCCAGCAGCTTATCCCCTTTGTGGGCTCCTTCCGGGGAG. Translating gives CASSLSPLWAPSGE. The complete CDR3 reads CASSLSPLWAPSGELFF.

Remarks on this clone: The read halts 3 residues ahead of the CDR3 end, with the missing end drawn from the germline J gene. V and J are TRBV7-9 and TRBJ2-4; 7 bases match TRBD1. CDR1 is SEHNR and CDR2 is FQNEAQ in the germline V gene (reference sequence). The CDR3 covers 12 residues. The CDR3 sequence: CASSLGTAVQYF. The CDR3 bases that were read are TGTGCCAGCAGCCTCGGGACAGCTGTT.

As concerns this clone: The read finishes 3 residues shy of the CDR3 end, and the germline J gene is used to complete it. The chain recombines TRBV6-2 or TRBV6-3 with TRBJ2-2; D is perhaps TRBD2 (5 bases). Looked up from germline, CDR1 is MNHEY and CDR2 is SVGEGT. The CDR3 is made up of 16 amino acids. Deletions cut 0 bases from V and 7 bases from J, with 15 bases between. The CDR3 protein is CASSYSIMRVNGELFF. The sequenced CDR3 bases are TGTGCCAGCAGTTACTCGATTATGCGGGTAAACGGGGAG.